What follows are 2 T cell receptor beta chains derived from one specimen sequenced in a study of blood T cells in healthy people across ages. A second roughly 7 to 11 cycle PCR used barcoded and J-beta primers. TCRdb ran MiXCR on the 5' RACE reads and lists one entry per CDR3 protein. The sample contains approximately 760,000 distinct CDR3 sequences, around 25% of which appear only once. These same records also appear under a second study, on T cells of mothers and their children.

The material sequenced was blood. Every receptor here comes from a boy younger than 18 in good health.

This clonotype was found once. The chain has TRBV29-1 and TRBJ1-2, with D possibly matching TRBD1 (5 bases). The germline gives CDR1 SQVTM, CDR2 ANQGSEA. V was cut by 6 bases and J by 5 bases, with 13 bases left in between. This CDR3 spans 12 amino acids. The CDR3 reads CSVAGQEYGYTF. The CDR3 bases are TGCAGCGTCGCGGGGCAGGAATATGGCTACACCTTC.

On this clonotype itself: Germline and junction disagree at one end, which may indicate a read error. The V call is TRBV7-2, the J call TRBJ2-7, with 7 bases matching TRBD1. This CDR3 is 15 amino acids long. Germline V gene lookup returns CDR1 SGHTA and CDR2 FQGNSA. The CDR3 spells CASSFFTGTAYEQCF. In DNA form, the CDR3 reads TGTGCCAGCAGCTTCTTCACCGGGACAGCCTACGAGCAGTGCTTC.